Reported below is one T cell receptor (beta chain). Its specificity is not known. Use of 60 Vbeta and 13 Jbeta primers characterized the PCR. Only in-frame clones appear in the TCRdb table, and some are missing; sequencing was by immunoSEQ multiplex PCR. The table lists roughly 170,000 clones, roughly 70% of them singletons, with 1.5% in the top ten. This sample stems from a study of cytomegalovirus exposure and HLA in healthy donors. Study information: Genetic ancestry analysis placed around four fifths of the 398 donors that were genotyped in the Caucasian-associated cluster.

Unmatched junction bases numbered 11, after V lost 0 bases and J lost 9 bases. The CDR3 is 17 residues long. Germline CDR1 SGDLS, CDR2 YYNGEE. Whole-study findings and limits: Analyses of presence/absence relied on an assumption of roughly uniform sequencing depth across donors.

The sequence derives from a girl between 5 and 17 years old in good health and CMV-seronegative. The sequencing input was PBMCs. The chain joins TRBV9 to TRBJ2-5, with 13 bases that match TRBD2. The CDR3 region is CASSVAMRTSGGRAQYF. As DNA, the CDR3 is TGTGCCAGCAGCGTAGCGATGAGGACTAGCGGGGGAAGGGCCCAGTACTTC. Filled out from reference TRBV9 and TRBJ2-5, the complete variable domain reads DSGVTQTPKHLITATGQRVTLRCSPRSGDLSVYWYQQSLDQGLQFLIQYYNGEERAKGNILERFSAQQFPDLHSELNLSSLELGDSALYFCASSVAMRTSGGRAQYFGPGTRLLVL.